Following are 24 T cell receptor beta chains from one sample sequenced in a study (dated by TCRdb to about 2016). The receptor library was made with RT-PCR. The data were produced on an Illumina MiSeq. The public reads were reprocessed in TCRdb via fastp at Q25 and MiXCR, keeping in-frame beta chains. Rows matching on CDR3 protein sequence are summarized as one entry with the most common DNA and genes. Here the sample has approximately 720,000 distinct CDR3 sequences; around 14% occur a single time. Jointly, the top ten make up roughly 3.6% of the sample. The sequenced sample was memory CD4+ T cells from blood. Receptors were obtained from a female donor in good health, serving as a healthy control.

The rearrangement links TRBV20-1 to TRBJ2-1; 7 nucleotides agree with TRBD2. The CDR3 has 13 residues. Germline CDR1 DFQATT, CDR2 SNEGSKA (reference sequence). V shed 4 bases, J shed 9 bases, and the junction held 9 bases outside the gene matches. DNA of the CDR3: TGCAGTGCTATGCGGGAGTTCCTTAGTGAGCAGTTCTTC. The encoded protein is CSAMREFLSEQFF.

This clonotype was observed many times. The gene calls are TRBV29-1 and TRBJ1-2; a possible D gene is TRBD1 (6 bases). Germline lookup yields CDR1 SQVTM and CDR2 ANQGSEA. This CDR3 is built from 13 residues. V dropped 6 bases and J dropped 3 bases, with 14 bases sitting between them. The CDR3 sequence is CSVQGGRDYGYTF. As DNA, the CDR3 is TGCAGCGTACAAGGGGGGCGAGACTATGGCTACACCTTC.

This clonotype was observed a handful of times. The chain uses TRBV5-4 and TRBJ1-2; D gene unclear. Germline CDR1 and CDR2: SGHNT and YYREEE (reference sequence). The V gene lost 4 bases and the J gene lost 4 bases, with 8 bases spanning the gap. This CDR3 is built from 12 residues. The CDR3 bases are TGTGCCAGCAGCGTTTCCTTCTATGGCTACACCTTC. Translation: CASSVSFYGYTF. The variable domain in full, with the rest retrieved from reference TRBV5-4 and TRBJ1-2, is ETGVTQSPTHLIKTRGQQVTLRCSSQSGHNTVSWYQQALGQGPQFIFQYYREEENGRGNFPPRFSGLQFPNYSSELNVNALELDDSALYLCASSVSFYGYTFGSGTRLTVV.

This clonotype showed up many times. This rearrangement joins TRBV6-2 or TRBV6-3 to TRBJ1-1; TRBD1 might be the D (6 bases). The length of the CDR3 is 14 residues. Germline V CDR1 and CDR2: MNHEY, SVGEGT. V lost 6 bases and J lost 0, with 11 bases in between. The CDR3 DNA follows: TGTGCCAGCAGCGACAGGATCATGAACACTGAAGCTTTCTTT. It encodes CASSDRIMNTEAFF.

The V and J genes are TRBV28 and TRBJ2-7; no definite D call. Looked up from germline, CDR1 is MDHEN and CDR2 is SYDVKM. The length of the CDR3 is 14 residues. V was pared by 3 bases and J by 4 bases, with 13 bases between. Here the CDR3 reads CASSFPPSSYEQYF. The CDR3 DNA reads TGTGCCAGCAGTTTTCCCCCCTCTTCGTACGAGCAGTACTTC.

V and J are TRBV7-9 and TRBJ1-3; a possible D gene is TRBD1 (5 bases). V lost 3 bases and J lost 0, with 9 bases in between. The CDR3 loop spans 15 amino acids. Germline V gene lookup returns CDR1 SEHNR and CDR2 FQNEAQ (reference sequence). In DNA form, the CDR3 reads TGTGCCAGCAGCTTTACAGGCACCTCTGGAAACACCATATATTTT. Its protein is CASSFTGTSGNTIYF.

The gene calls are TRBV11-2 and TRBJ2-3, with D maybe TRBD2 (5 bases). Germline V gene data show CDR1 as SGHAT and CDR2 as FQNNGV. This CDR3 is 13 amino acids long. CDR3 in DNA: TGTTCTAGCAGCTTAGCCCTCTATGATACGCAGTATTTT. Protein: CSSSLALYDTQYF.

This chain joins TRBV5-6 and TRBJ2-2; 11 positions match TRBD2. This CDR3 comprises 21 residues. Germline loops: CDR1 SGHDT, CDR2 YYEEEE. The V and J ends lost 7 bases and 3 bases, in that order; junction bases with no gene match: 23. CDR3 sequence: CASRFTSGGWRQHPYTGELFF. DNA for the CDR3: TGTGCCAGCCGATTTACTAGCGGGGGCTGGCGTCAACACCCATACACCGGGGAGCTGTTTTTT.

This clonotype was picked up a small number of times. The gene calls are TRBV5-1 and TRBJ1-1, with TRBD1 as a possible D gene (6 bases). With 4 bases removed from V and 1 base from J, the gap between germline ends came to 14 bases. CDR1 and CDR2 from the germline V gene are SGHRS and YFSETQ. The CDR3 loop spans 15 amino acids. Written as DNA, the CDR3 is TGCGCCAGCAGCGGTGACCCGACAGGGAACACTGAAGCTTTCTTT. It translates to CASSGDPTGNTEAFF.

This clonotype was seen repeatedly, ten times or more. The DNA of the CDR3 is TGTGCCTGGAGTGTACGTCTGGCAGGTGAAGCTTTCTTT. Protein sequence: CAWSVRLAGEAFF. The chain couples TRBV30 to TRBJ1-1; D remains unclear. There are 13 residues in the CDR3. Germline-derived CDR1 and CDR2 are GTSNPN and SVGIG (reference sequence). Trimming removed 0 bases from V and 7 bases from J, with 12 bases in between.

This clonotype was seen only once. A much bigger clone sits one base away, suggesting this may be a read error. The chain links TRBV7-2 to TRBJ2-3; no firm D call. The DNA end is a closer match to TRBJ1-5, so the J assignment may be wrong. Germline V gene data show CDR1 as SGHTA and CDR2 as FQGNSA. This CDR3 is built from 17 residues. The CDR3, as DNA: TGTGCCAGCAGCTTACAGGCTAGCGGGAGAGTAAAGGATACGCAGCATTTT. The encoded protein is CASSLQASGRVKDTQHF.

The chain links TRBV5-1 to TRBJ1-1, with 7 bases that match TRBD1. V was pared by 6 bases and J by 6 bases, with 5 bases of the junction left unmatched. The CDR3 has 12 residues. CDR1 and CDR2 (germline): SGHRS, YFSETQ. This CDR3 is CASTTDRAEAFF. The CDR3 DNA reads TGCGCCAGCACCACCGACAGGGCTGAAGCTTTCTTT.

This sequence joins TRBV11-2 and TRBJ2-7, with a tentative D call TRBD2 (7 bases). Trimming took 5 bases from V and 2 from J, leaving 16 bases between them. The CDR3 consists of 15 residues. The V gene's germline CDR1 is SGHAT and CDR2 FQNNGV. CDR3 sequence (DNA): TGTGCCAGCAGCCCGAGGGGGGGGGGGACCTACGAGCAGTACTTC. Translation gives CASSPRGGGTYEQYF.

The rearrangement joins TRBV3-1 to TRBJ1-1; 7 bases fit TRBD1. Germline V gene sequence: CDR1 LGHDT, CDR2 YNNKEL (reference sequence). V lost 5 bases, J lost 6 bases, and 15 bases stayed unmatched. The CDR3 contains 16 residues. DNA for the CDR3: TGTGCCAGCAGCAGGGGGCAGGGCTCGGAGAGGTCTGAAGCTTTCTTT. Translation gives CASSRGQGSERSEAFF.

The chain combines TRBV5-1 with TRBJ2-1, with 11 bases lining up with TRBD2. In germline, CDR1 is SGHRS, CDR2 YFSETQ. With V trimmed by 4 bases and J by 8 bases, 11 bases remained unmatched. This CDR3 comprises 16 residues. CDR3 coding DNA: TGCGCCAGCAGCCCCCCTTTAGCGGGGGGGCTGGATGAGCAGTTCTTC. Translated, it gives CASSPPLAGGLDEQFF. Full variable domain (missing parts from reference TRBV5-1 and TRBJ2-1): KAGVTQTPRYLIKTRGQQVTLSCSPISGHRSVSWYQQTPGQGLQFLFEYFSETQRNKGNFPGRFSGRQFSNSRSEMNVSTLELGDSALYLCASSPPLAGGLDEQFFGPGTRLTVL.

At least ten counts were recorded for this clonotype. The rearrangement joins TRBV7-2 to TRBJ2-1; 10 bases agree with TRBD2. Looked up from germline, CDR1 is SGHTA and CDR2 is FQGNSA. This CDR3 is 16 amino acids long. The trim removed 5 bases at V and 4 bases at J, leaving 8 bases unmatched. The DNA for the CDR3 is TGTGCCAGCAGCCCCAACGTAGCGGGGGGTTACAATGAGCAGTTCTTC. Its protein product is CASSPNVAGGYNEQFF.

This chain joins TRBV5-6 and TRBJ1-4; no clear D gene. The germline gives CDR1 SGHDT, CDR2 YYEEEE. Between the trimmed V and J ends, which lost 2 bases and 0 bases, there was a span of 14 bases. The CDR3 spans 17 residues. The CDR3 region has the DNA TGTGCCAGCAGCTTTATGTTGGAACATGCAACTAATGAAAAACTGTTTTTT. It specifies CASSFMLEHATNEKLFF.

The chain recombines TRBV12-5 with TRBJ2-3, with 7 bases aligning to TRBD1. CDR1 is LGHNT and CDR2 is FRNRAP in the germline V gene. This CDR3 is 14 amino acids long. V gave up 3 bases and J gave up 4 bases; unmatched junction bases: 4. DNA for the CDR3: TGTGCTAGTGGTTTCGGGCAGGGGGCAGATACGCAGTATTTT. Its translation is CASGFGQGADTQYF.

CDR3 protein: CASSTGGIIGGYTF. The CDR3 bases are TGTGCCAGCAGCACGGGGGGGATCATCGGCGGCTACACCTTC. The gene calls are TRBV7-2 and TRBJ1-2; D is perhaps TRBD1 (5 bases). Trimming pared 5 bases from V and 8 bases from J, leaving 18 bases between. Per the germline V gene, CDR1 is SGHTA and CDR2 is FQGNSA. CDR3 length: 14 amino acids.

The CDR3 nucleotides read TGTGCCAGCAAGGACACAGGAGGTGGTGAGCCCCAGCATTTT. Amino acids: CASKDTGGGEPQHF. The chain employs TRBV6-1 and TRBJ1-5; possibly TRBD1 for D (5 bases). Germline values: CDR1 MNHNS, CDR2 SASEGT. The CDR3 has 14 amino acids. Between the trimmed V and J ends, which lost 7 bases and 8 bases, there was a span of 18 bases.

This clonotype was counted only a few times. CDR3 residues: CSASKMTGNTEAFF. Written as DNA, the CDR3 is TGCAGTGCTAGTAAGATGACAGGGAACACTGAAGCTTTCTTT. The J gene is TRBJ1-1, the V gene TRBV20-1, with D tentatively TRBD1 (6 bases). V was clipped by 3 bases and J by 1 base, with 12 bases between them. CDR3 length equals 14 residues. Germline lookup yields CDR1 DFQATT and CDR2 SNEGSKA (reference sequence).

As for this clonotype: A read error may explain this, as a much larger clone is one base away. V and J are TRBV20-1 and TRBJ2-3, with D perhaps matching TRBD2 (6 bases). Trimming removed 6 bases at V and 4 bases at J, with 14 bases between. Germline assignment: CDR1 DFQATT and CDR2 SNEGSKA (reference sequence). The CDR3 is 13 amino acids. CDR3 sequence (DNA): TGCAGTGCGGGCGGACCTAGCGCAGATACGCAGTATTTT. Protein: CSAGGPSADTQYF.

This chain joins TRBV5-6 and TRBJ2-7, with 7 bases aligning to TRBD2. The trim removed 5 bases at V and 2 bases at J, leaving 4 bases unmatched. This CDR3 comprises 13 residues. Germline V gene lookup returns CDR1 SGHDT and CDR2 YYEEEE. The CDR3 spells CASRKGLAYEQYF. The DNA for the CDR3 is TGTGCCAGCAGAAAAGGACTAGCCTACGAGCAGTACTTC. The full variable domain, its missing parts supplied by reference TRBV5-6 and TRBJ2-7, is DAGVTQSPTHLIKTRGQQVTLRCSPKSGHDTVSWYQQALGQGPQFIFQYYEEEERQRGNFPDRFSGHQFPNYSSELNVNALLLGDSALYLCASRKGLAYEQYFGPGTRLTVT.

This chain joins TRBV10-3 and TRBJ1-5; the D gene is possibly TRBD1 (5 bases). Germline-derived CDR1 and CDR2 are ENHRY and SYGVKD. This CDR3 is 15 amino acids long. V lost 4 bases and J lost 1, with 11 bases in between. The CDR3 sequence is CAISAQDGSNQPQHF. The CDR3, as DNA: TGTGCCATCAGTGCACAGGACGGGAGCAATCAGCCCCAGCATTTT.